The entry below describes one T cell receptor beta chain. Its target is unknown. Produced via immunoSEQ multiplex PCR; TCRdb's table is partial and in-frame only. Of roughly 55,000 clones listed, roughly 90% are singletons. The CDR3 extends over 12 amino acids. Trimming stripped 5 bases from V and 3 bases from J, with 7 bases between. This entry belongs to a study of T cell responses to AZD1222 COVID-19 vaccine. Study-level results: White British donors predominated, females outnumbered males, and clonal diversity was possibly underestimated.

The V gene is TRBV12-3 or TRBV12-4, the J gene TRBJ2-5; D gene uncertain. The TCR was taken from an adult in good health. The source was peripheral blood, collected on day 0 of AZD1222 vaccination. For the CDR3, the DNA is TGTGCCAGCAGTCGAGAGAAAGAGACCCAGTACTTC. Its protein product is CASSREKETQYF.